This T cell receptor beta chain was profiled in a study of Graves' ophthalmopathy and Graves' hyperthyroidism. For the study at large: Before any treatment was given, at initial diagnosis, peripheral blood was collected. Study-level points and caveats: Classification of ophthalmopathy versus stable hyperthyroidism by a 13-signature model yielded about 88% sensitivity and roughly 81% specificity. Sensitivity of roughly 71% and specificity of about 72% were achieved by the model that predicted ophthalmopathy progression.

Worth noting for this clonotype: Its antigen is undetermined.

Enrolled hyperthyroidism patients had a new diagnosis, a duration under 2 months, and an age of 18 to 65. TCR beta CDR3 amplification used RNA transcripts. Amplification began with first-round RT-PCR using HTBI primers, then second-round multiplex PCR was performed. One entry per CDR3 protein, called by TCRdb with MiXCR from the multiplex PCR reads. The sample lists hundreds of thousands of distinct CDR3 sequences; approximately 21% were seen once. This receptor was obtained from a woman younger than 35 with stable Graves' hyperthyroidism. The material sequenced was peripheral blood.

The DNA for the CDR3 is TGTGCCACCAGTGATTCGGGTCGGGACGTTTGGTACGAGCAGTACTTC. Translated, it gives CATSDSGRDVWYEQYF. The genes are TRBV24-1 and TRBJ2-7; D possibly uses TRBD1 or TRBD2 (5 bases each). Germline CDR1 reads KGHDR; CDR2 reads SFDVKD. With 2 bases removed from V and 4 bases from J, the gap between germline ends came to 17 bases. This CDR3 has 16 residues.